The present T cell receptor beta chain was sequenced within a study of tumor and adjacent non-tumor tissue in lung cancer. Turning to the study itself: Some 4.2 million productive TCRbeta reads were obtained per sample on average.

The CDR3 runs 15 residues. Germline CDR1 and CDR2: LGHNA and YSLEER. About this clonotype itself: The antigen remains undetermined. An end of the junction does not agree with germline; a read error may underlie this.

A modified ARM-PCR protocol with three rounds of nested PCR amplified TCRbeta. From the multiplex PCR reads, TCRdb called clonotypes with MiXCR, one entry per CDR3 protein. The profile shows some 78,000 distinct CDR3 sequences, around 85% of them singletons. Whole-study findings and limits: Shorter survival was associated with higher TCR diversity in tumors. Compared with tumor, normal lung showed significantly lower TCR diversity. Tumor repertoires had a smaller top 100 clone share than normal lung.

RNA was extracted from bulk tissue without any cell sorting. The sequencing sample was made of lung tumor tissue. The sequence was collected from a woman in her fifties or sixties with non-small cell lung cancer. The chain employs TRBV4-3 and TRBJ2-7; D unresolved. CDR3 amino acids: CPSSHRIGESYEQYF. CDR3 coding DNA: TGCCCCAGCAGCCACCGGATTGGAGAGTCCTACGAGCAGTACTTC.